Listed here are 21 T cell receptor beta chains from one sample, sequenced in a study of cytomegalovirus exposure and HLA in healthy donors. Both 60 Vbeta primers and 13 Jbeta primers went into the PCR. This table comes from immunoSEQ multiplex PCR, and its TCRdb copy is limited to in-frame clones, with some not included. The sample holds around 150,000 clones, around three quarters seen once. The sequenced sample was PBMCs. The receptors originated from a man between 25 and 39 years old in good health.

The chain carries TRBV6-1 and TRBJ1-1; D gene uncertain. The V gene lost 8 bases and the J gene lost 1 base, with 11 bases spanning the gap. Germline CDR1 MNHNS, CDR2 SASEGT. The length of the CDR3 is 13 residues. CDR3: CASGAQPNTEAFF. The CDR3 DNA reads TGTGCCAGCGGAGCACAACCGAACACTGAAGCTTTCTTT.

In its sample, this clone was seen a few times. The chain combines TRBV19 with TRBJ2-7; perhaps TRBD2 as D (5 bases). V was pared by 1 base and J by 6 bases, with 13 bases between. Germline values: CDR1 LNHDA, CDR2 SQIVND (reference sequence). The CDR3 spans 14 residues. The CDR3 coding sequence is TGTGCCAGTAGTATAGTTCCGGGATCGGTCGAGCAGTACTTC. Translated, it gives CASSIVPGSVEQYF. Combining the CDR3 with reference TRBV19 and TRBJ2-7 gives the whole variable domain DGGITQSPKYLFRKEGQNVTLSCEQNLNHDAMYWYRQDPGQGLRLIYYSQIVNDFQKGDIAEGYSVSREKKESFPLTVTSAQKNPTAFYLCASSIVPGSVEQYFGPGTRLTVT.

This clone was detected a few times. This sequence joins TRBV29-1 and TRBJ1-2; no clear D. This CDR3 comprises 14 residues. Germline CDR1 is SQVTM and CDR2 is ANQGSEA. V lost 6 bases and J lost 7, with 21 bases in between. CDR3 in DNA: TGCAGCGTCGCAGGAGGCTCCACGACGGGTGGCTACACCTTC. The encoded protein is CSVAGGSTTGGYTF.

The chain links TRBV6-1 to TRBJ2-1; no reliable D call. Germline V gene lookup returns CDR1 MNHNS and CDR2 SASEGT. CDR3 size: 14 residues. V was trimmed by 8 bases and J by 15 bases, leaving 26 bases between them. CDR3 DNA sequence: TGTGCCAGCCGATTGCCCGGAGAGCCTAGAATTCCGTTCTTC. This gives the protein CASRLPGEPRIPFF.

The J gene is TRBJ2-3, the V gene TRBV5-1; D is ambiguous. Germline CDR1 reads SGHRS; CDR2 reads YFSETQ. V was trimmed by 3 bases and J by 2 bases, leaving 7 bases between them. This CDR3 comprises 13 residues. CDR3 loop: CASSSRATDTQYF. CDR3 in DNA: TGCGCCAGCAGCTCGAGAGCCACAGATACGCAGTATTTT.

The chain links TRBV11-2 to TRBJ1-4, with a tentative D call TRBD1 (5 bases). The CDR3 length is 15 residues. Trimming took 1 base from V and 5 from J, leaving 11 bases between them. Per germline, CDR1 SGHAT and CDR2 FQNNGV. In DNA, the CDR3 is TGTGCCAGCAGCTTAGTGGGAGGGGAAAATGAAAAACTGTTTTTT. This encodes CASSLVGGENEKLFF.

The V gene is TRBV2, the J gene TRBJ2-1; 7 nucleotides match TRBD1. Trimming removed 6 bases from V and 7 bases from J; junction bases left unmatched: 9. CDR1 and CDR2 (germline): SNHLY, FYNNEI. This CDR3 is 14 amino acids long. CDR3 protein: CASRGDSIWNEQFF. CDR3 bases: TGTGCCAGCAGGGGGGACAGTATTTGGAATGAGCAGTTCTTC. Using reference TRBV2 and TRBJ2-1 for the parts outside the CDR3, the full variable domain is EPEVTQTPSHQVTQMGQEVILRCVPISNHLYFYWYRQILGQKVEFLVSFYNNEISEKSEIFDDQFSVERPDGSNFTLKIRSTKLEDSAMYFCASRGDSIWNEQFFGPGTRLTVL.

The chain recombines TRBV9 with TRBJ2-1; 8 bases align to TRBD2. The V gene's germline CDR1 is SGDLS and CDR2 YYNGEE. V shed 4 bases, J shed 9 bases, and the junction held 6 bases outside the gene matches. The CDR3 is 13 residues long. Here the CDR3 DNA reads TGTGCCAGCAGCCCCTCCACTAGCGGTGAGCAGTTCTTC. It translates to CASSPSTSGEQFF.

The chain combines TRBV4-1 with TRBJ2-1; D gene uncertain. The ends were cut back, 2 bases at V and 2 bases at J, with 10 bases in the middle. Germline CDR1 MGHRA, CDR2 YSYEKL. This CDR3 has 15 amino acids. The CDR3 region has the DNA TGCGCCAGCAGCCAACAGCAGAGGACCTACAATGAGCAGTTCTTC. Protein product: CASSQQQRTYNEQFF.

This clone showed up just a few times. The rearrangement links TRBV6-4 to TRBJ2-1, with TRBD1 matching over 7 bases. V lost 0 bases to trimming and J lost 0 bases; unmatched junction nucleotides: 2. CDR1 and CDR2 (germline): MRHNA, SNTAGT. The CDR3 is 16 residues long. The CDR3 spells CASSDSGGNSYNEQFF. The CDR3 DNA reads as TGTGCCAGCAGTGACTCAGGGGGCAACTCCTACAATGAGCAGTTCTTC.

V and J are TRBV28 and TRBJ2-7; D ambiguous. Between the trimmed V and J ends, which lost 3 bases and 1 base, there was a span of 10 bases. Germline CDR1 MDHEN, CDR2 SYDVKM. CDR3 length equals 14 residues. The CDR3 DNA sequence: TGTGCCAGCAGTTTCAACGCGCCGTCCTACGAGCAGTACTTC. Protein product: CASSFNAPSYEQYF.

This clone was picked up one time. The CDR3 nucleotides are TGTGCCAGCAGTAATCCGGGACAGGGCGCCGAGCAGTACTTC. It yields the protein CASSNPGQGAEQYF. The V gene is TRBV2, the J gene TRBJ2-5, with 9 bases lining up with TRBD1. TRBJ2-7 matches the DNA end more closely, so the J call is doubtful. Looked up from germline, CDR1 is SNHLY and CDR2 is FYNNEI. The CDR3 runs to 14 residues.

V and J are TRBV18 and TRBJ2-1, with TRBD1 identical over 11 bases. This CDR3 is built from 16 residues. Germline V gives CDR1 KGHSH, CDR2 LQKENI. V lost 5 bases and J lost 2; bases outside the gene matches: 5. The CDR3 here is CASSSLGQGAYNEQFF. DNA of the CDR3: TGTGCCAGCTCAAGCTTGGGACAGGGGGCCTACAATGAGCAGTTCTTC.

This clone was picked up a small number of times. This chain joins TRBV13 and TRBJ2-7, with 10 nucleotides matching TRBD2. Germline CDR1 PRHDT, CDR2 FYEKMQ (reference sequence). This CDR3 has 15 amino acids. V was pared by 6 bases and J by 3 bases, with 8 bases of the junction left unmatched. CDR3 coding DNA: TGTGCCAGCAGTTATAGCGGGAGGTCTCACTACGAGCAGTACTTC. Amino acid sequence: CASSYSGRSHYEQYF.

The chain joins TRBV7-2 to TRBJ2-2; 8 bases align to TRBD1. V gave up 5 bases and J gave up 5 bases; unmatched junction bases: 10. The V gene's germline CDR1 is SGHTA and CDR2 FQGNSA. The CDR3 length is 16 residues. CDR3 bases: TGTGCCAGCAGCCCGGACAGGGTTGGGGGGACCGGGGAGCTGTTTTTT. Its translation is CASSPDRVGGTGELFF.

The rearrangement links TRBV30 to TRBJ2-1; 10 bases map to TRBD2. Per germline, CDR1 GTSNPN and CDR2 SVGIG (reference sequence). V lost 2 bases to trimming and J lost 5 bases; unmatched junction nucleotides: 3. The CDR3 spans 14 residues. Here the CDR3 DNA reads TGTGCCTGGAGTCTCGGACTAGCGGACAATGAGCAGTTCTTC. This sequence encodes CAWSLGLADNEQFF.

The chain is built from TRBV15 and TRBJ1-4, with D hard to call. The CDR3 is made up of 13 amino acids. Germline V gene data show CDR1 as LNHNV and CDR2 as YYDKDF (reference sequence). Between the trimmed V and J ends, which lost 0 bases and 8 bases, there was a span of 7 bases. CDR3 sequence reads: CATSRDVEEKLFF. In DNA form, the CDR3 reads TGTGCCACCAGCAGAGATGTCGAGGAAAAACTGTTTTTT. Filled out from reference TRBV15 and TRBJ1-4, the complete variable domain reads DAMVIQNPRYQVTQFGKPVTLSCSQTLNHNVMYWYQQKSSQAPKLLFHYYDKDFNNEADTPDNFQSRRPNTSFCFLDIRSPGLGDTAMYLCATSRDVEEKLFFGSGTQLSVL.

The chain uses TRBV7-8 and TRBJ2-1; the D is unclear. The V end lost 5 bases, the J end lost 10 bases, and 12 bases lay between the germline ends. Germline V CDR1 and CDR2: SGHVS, FQNEAQ. The CDR3 spans 12 residues. This chain's CDR3 is CASSLTMGEQFF. DNA for the CDR3: TGTGCCAGCAGCCTCACGATGGGCGAGCAGTTCTTC.

V gene TRBV7-2 combines with J gene TRBJ2-1; D remains ambiguous. CDR3 length: 14 amino acids. Trimming stripped 2 bases from V and 9 bases from J, with 14 bases between. Per the germline V gene, CDR1 is SGHTA and CDR2 is FQGNSA. This CDR3 reads CASSLRVFSREQFF. CDR3 coding DNA: TGTGCCAGCAGCTTACGGGTCTTTTCTCGTGAGCAGTTCTTC.

The chain combines TRBV6-1 with TRBJ2-5; D is unclear. The end of the DNA aligns better with TRBJ2-7, so the J call may be wrong. CDR1 and CDR2 (germline): MNHNS, SASEGT. There are 12 residues in the CDR3. The chain's CDR3 is CASSDLAYEQYF. In DNA, the CDR3 is TGTGCCAGCAGTGACTTAGCCTACGAGCAGTACTTC.

V usage is TRBV27 and J usage is TRBJ2-7; D perhaps matches TRBD2 (7 bases). The CDR3 spans 20 residues. V was cut by 3 bases and J by 3 bases, with 30 bases left in between. CDR1 is MNHEY, CDR2 SMNVEV, per germline (reference sequence). The CDR3 is CASSLVGGGYLGLADYEQYF. The CDR3 DNA is TGTGCCAGCAGTTTGGTGGGAGGGGGGTACCTCGGGCTAGCAGACTACGAGCAGTACTTC.